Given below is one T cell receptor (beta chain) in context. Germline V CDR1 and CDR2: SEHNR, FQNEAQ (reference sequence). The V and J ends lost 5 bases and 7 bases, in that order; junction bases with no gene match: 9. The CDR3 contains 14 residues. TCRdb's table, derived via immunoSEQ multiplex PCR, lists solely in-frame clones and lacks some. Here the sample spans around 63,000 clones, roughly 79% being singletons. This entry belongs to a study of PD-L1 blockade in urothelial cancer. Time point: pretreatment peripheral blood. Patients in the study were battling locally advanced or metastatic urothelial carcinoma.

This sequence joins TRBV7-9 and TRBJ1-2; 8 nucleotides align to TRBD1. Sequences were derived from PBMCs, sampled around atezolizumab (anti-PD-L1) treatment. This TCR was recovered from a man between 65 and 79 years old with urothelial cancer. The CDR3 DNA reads TGTGCCAGCAGCCCAGCTGGCAGGGGGCTTGGCTACACCTTC. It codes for CASSPAGRGLGYTF.